The clone carrying this T cell receptor beta chain occurred many times. What it recognizes is unknown. Extraction of RNA together with DNA used 20-30 mg of unsorted bulk tissue. Each sampled tumor had five separate regions taken from it. A primer matching the constant region was used to make TCR beta cDNA from approximately 500 ng of total RNA. The TCR beta library was amplified through three nested multiplex PCR rounds in a modified ARM-PCR procedure. In the first two PCR rounds, TRBV1-TRBV30 forward primers were paired with a C-beta reverse primer, and each round lasted around 10 cycles. TCRdb re-called the multiplex PCR reads with MiXCR, one entry per CDR3 protein. The data show 100,000 or so distinct CDR3 sequences, with 65% to 75% seen just once and about 12% held by the top ten. Germline CDR1 SGHDN, CDR2 FVKESK. The CDR3 is 14 residues long. Trimming cost V 3 bases and J 4 bases, with 7 bases left between them.

The data were obtained in a study of tumor-infiltrating lymphocytes in primary liver carcinoma. Study observations and caveats: Lesser overlap characterized tumor-adjacent and tumor-blood pairs relative to tumor region pairs.

The chain employs TRBV14 and TRBJ2-6; no reliable D call. The sequence came from a woman aged 60-75 years with primary liver carcinoma and hepatitis B virus infection. Material for sequencing was liver tumor tissue from sampling region 2. As for subset: tumor region T2, inferior pole. CDR3 DNA sequence: TGTGCCAGCAGCCAGTGGAGAGGGGCCAACGTCCTGACTTTC. This gives the protein CASSQWRGANVLTF.